Described below is a single T cell receptor (beta chain) sequence and its context. The CDR3 contains 14 residues. Germline loops: CDR1 KGHSH, CDR2 LQKENI. The V and J ends lost 5 bases and 8 bases respectively, with 16 bases between them. Repertoires were generated with immunoSEQ multiplex PCR, while TCRdb's copy carries only in-frame clones and drops some. The sample lists 200,000 to 250,000 clones; about 81% were seen once. This specimen comes from a study of blood T cell repertoires in COVID-19. Across the study: COVID-19 samples from acute and convalescent phases originated in the United States, Italy and Spain.

What was sequenced was peripheral blood. This TCR came from a woman aged 80 or older with COVID-19, enrolled during active disease. The chain links TRBV18 to TRBJ2-1, with D uncertain. The CDR3 nucleotides read TGTGCCAGCTCATGGATGGGTGATGAGGATGAGCAGTTCTTC. Translation gives CASSWMGDEDEQFF.